Presented here are 20 T cell receptor beta chains from one specimen sequenced in a study of CD8 T cells in Susac syndrome. With random hexamers, reverse transcription was performed on about 0.5 to 1 ug of RNA. TCRdb passed the immunoSEQ multiplex PCR reads through MiXCR, listing each CDR3 protein once. The data contain roughly 150,000 distinct CDR3 sequences, about 90% of them seen just once; the ten biggest clones take up roughly 0.08%. Material: CD4+ T cells from PBMCs. The origin of the receptors is a human donor in good health.

The chain carries TRBV29-1 and TRBJ2-3, with TRBD2 identical over 11 bases. This CDR3 has 14 amino acids. J was trimmed by 1 base and V by 8 bases; bases with no gene match: 5. CDR1 SQVTM and CDR2 ANQGSEA come from the germline V gene. CDR3 coding DNA: TGCAGCTCCTTTAGCGGGGGGGGCACAGATACGCAGTATTTT. Translated: CSSFSGGGTDTQYF.

This chain uses TRBV20-1 with TRBJ1-5; D is uncertain. The V gene's germline CDR1 is DFQATT and CDR2 SNEGSKA (reference sequence). The CDR3 extends over 13 amino acids. V was trimmed by 0 bases and J by 5 bases, leaving 8 bases between them. DNA of the CDR3: TGCAGTGCTAGAGAAAGCACAGATCAGCCCCAGCATTTT. Amino acids: CSARESTDQPQHF.

This chain links TRBV27 with TRBJ1-5; D is uncertain. Between the trimmed V and J ends, which lost 2 bases and 0 bases, there was a span of 5 bases. Germline V CDR1 and CDR2: MNHEY, SMNVEV (reference sequence). There are 14 residues in the CDR3. Written as DNA, the CDR3 is TGTGCCAGCAGTTTAACAGCTAGCAATCAGCCCCAGCATTTT. Protein: CASSLTASNQPQHF.

The rearrangement joins TRBV20-1 to TRBJ1-1; 10 nucleotides match TRBD1. Germline CDR1 is DFQATT and CDR2 is SNEGSKA (reference sequence). CDR3 size: 16 residues. Trimming cost V 2 bases and J 10 bases; bases outside gene matches: 16. CDR3 coding DNA: TGCAGTGCTAGAAGAGGTGGTGGGGACAGGGGCTCGGGAGCTTTCTTT. Amino acids: CSARRGGGDRGSGAFF.

This rearrangement joins TRBV28 to TRBJ2-2; D gene unclear. The length of the CDR3 is 15 residues. Trimming took off 6 bases at V and 2 bases at J, with 13 bases between the two ends. Looked up from germline, CDR1 is MDHEN and CDR2 is SYDVKM. The CDR3 coding sequence is TGTGCCAGCAGCTTCAATAGTGGCAACACCGGGGAGCTGTTTTTT. Protein product: CASSFNSGNTGELFF.

The chain employs TRBV3-1 and TRBJ2-1; D possibly corresponds to TRBD2 (6 bases). With 8 bases removed from V and 7 bases from J, the gap between germline ends came to 12 bases. This CDR3 is built from 12 residues. In germline, CDR1 is LGHDT, CDR2 YNNKEL (reference sequence). CDR3 DNA sequence: TGTGCCAGCCAGACTAGTGGGAATGAGCAGTTCTTC. Protein product: CASQTSGNEQFF.

This chain uses TRBV13 with TRBJ2-2; 16 bases align to TRBD2. Losses at the gene ends were 4 bases for V and 3 bases for J; bases not matched to a gene: 5. Germline values: CDR1 PRHDT, CDR2 FYEKMQ (reference sequence). The CDR3 totals 18 residues. Written as DNA, the CDR3 is TGTGCCAGCAGCTCCGGGACTAGCGGGGGGGCCTACACCGGGGAGCTGTTTTTT. Its protein is CASSSGTSGGAYTGELFF.

The rearrangement links TRBV2 to TRBJ2-4, with 8 positions matching TRBD1. Germline V CDR1 and CDR2: SNHLY, FYNNEI. The CDR3 length is 12 residues. The ends lost 4 bases at V and 13 bases at J; junction bases unmatched: 6. The CDR3 loop is CASSVYRGVQYF. For the CDR3, the DNA is TGTGCCAGCAGTGTATACAGGGGGGTGCAGTACTTC.

The rearrangement joins TRBV30 to TRBJ2-7; no clear D gene. With 0 bases removed from V and 2 bases from J, the gap between germline ends came to 8 bases. This CDR3 has 13 residues. CDR1 and CDR2 from the germline V gene are GTSNPN and SVGIG (reference sequence). DNA for the CDR3: TGTGCCTGGAGTGTGGGCAGCACCTACGAGCAGTACTTC. Residues: CAWSVGSTYEQYF. The full variable domain, its missing parts supplied by reference TRBV30 and TRBJ2-7, is SQTIHQWPATLVQPVGSPLSLECTVEGTSNPNLYWYRQAAGRGLQLLFYSVGIGQISSEVPQNLSASRPQDRQFILSSKKLLLSDSGFYLCAWSVGSTYEQYFGPGTRLTVT.

V usage is TRBV6-2 or TRBV6-3 and J usage is TRBJ2-7; weak D call: TRBD1 (5 bases). The CDR3 is made up of 14 amino acids. V gave up 6 bases and J gave up 3 bases, with 15 bases separating them. CDR1 MNHEY and CDR2 SVGEGT come from the germline V gene. CDR3 in amino acids: CASRYRLQGYEQYF. CDR3 in DNA: TGTGCCAGCAGGTACAGACTTCAGGGCTACGAGCAGTACTTC.

The chain combines TRBV5-1 with TRBJ2-2, with D possibly being TRBD1 (6 bases). V was pared by 4 bases and J by 0 bases, with 10 bases between. Germline CDR1 SGHRS, CDR2 YFSETQ. The CDR3 extends over 15 amino acids. The CDR3, as DNA: TGCGCCAGCAGCATACAGGGTGCGAACACCGGGGAGCTGTTTTTT. Protein: CASSIQGANTGELFF. The full variable domain, its missing parts supplied by reference TRBV5-1 and TRBJ2-2, is KAGVTQTPRYLIKTRGQQVTLSCSPISGHRSVSWYQQTPGQGLQFLFEYFSETQRNKGNFPGRFSGRQFSNSRSEMNVSTLELGDSALYLCASSIQGANTGELFFGEGSRLTVL.

The rearrangement uses TRBV12-3 or TRBV12-4 and TRBJ1-4; D is perhaps TRBD1 (5 bases). This CDR3 spans 14 amino acids. Trimming cost V 3 bases and J 5 bases, with 10 bases left between them. Here the CDR3 reads CASSFWGPNEKLFF. The CDR3 DNA follows: TGTGCCAGCAGTTTTTGGGGACCGAATGAAAAACTGTTTTTT.

This clonotype was observed a handful of times. This chain joins TRBV3-1 and TRBJ2-3; D is unresolved. Germline V lookup: CDR1 LGHDT, CDR2 YNNKEL (reference sequence). This CDR3 has 13 residues. Trimming took off 0 bases at V and 6 bases at J, with 7 bases between the two ends. This CDR3 reads CASSQDRGDTQYF. The CDR3 bases are TGTGCCAGCAGCCAAGATCGCGGCGATACGCAGTATTTT.

The V and J genes are TRBV24-1 and TRBJ2-1; 10 nucleotides align to TRBD2. Trimming at V came to 3 bases and at J to 5 bases, leaving 6 bases not matched to a gene. The germline gives CDR1 KGHDR, CDR2 SFDVKD. This CDR3 has 16 residues. CDR3 amino acids: CATSDTGLAPHNEQFF. The CDR3 DNA is TGTGCCACCAGTGATACGGGACTAGCGCCTCACAATGAGCAGTTCTTC.

The chain combines TRBV2 with TRBJ1-2; D not resolved. In germline, CDR1 is SNHLY, CDR2 FYNNEI. The CDR3 totals 15 residues. V gave up 4 bases and J gave up 8 bases, with 20 bases separating them. The CDR3 DNA sequence: TGTGCCAGCAGTGCAAAGGAGACGCAGCATGGGGGCTACACCTTC. Translation: CASSAKETQHGGYTF. Complete variable domain (other parts from reference TRBV2 and TRBJ1-2): EPEVTQTPSHQVTQMGQEVILRCVPISNHLYFYWYRQILGQKVEFLVSFYNNEISEKSEIFDDQFSVERPDGSNFTLKIRSTKLEDSAMYFCASSAKETQHGGYTFGSGTRLTVV.

V is TRBV7-8 and J is TRBJ2-7; TRBD1 agrees at 9 bases. Trimming removed 2 bases from V and 5 bases from J; junction bases left unmatched: 4. The CDR3 covers 14 residues. CDR1 and CDR2 (germline): SGHVS, FQNEAQ. The CDR3 nucleotides read TGTGCCAGCAGCTTAAGGACAGGGGTGAACGAGCAGTACTTC. Translating gives CASSLRTGVNEQYF.

This clonotype is a singleton in its sample. The chain couples TRBV9 to TRBJ1-1, with D uncertain. Germline V gene sequence: CDR1 SGDLS, CDR2 YYNGEE. This CDR3 is built from 12 residues. V was pared by 7 bases and J by 4 bases, with 11 bases between. The CDR3 coding sequence is TGTGCCAGCGGGTTAGGGCGCACTGAAGCTTTCTTT. Its protein is CASGLGRTEAFF. The full variable domain, its missing parts supplied by reference TRBV9 and TRBJ1-1, is DSGVTQTPKHLITATGQRVTLRCSPRSGDLSVYWYQQSLDQGLQFLIQYYNGEERAKGNILERFSAQQFPDLHSELNLSSLELGDSALYFCASGLGRTEAFFGQGTRLTVV.

The chain combines TRBV19 with TRBJ1-2, with D unclear. Trimming shortened V by 5 bases and J by 1 base, and 8 bases separated the two germline ends. This CDR3 contains 13 residues. CDR1 and CDR2 from the germline V gene are LNHDA and SQIVND (reference sequence). For the CDR3, the DNA is TGTGCCAGTAGTCCCCAGAATAACTATGGCTACACCTTC. Protein product: CASSPQNNYGYTF.

J is TRBJ1-2 and V is TRBV30, with 10 bases lining up with TRBD1. This CDR3 has 14 amino acids. Germline assignment: CDR1 GTSNPN and CDR2 SVGIG (reference sequence). The V segment lost 2 bases and the J segment 7 bases; nucleotides outside the gene matches: 7. The CDR3 spells CAWSTLRTGGGYTF. CDR3 nucleotides: TGTGCCTGGAGTACCCTTAGGACAGGGGGTGGCTACACCTTC.

This chain uses TRBV20-1 with TRBJ2-7; 12 bases agree with TRBD1. The ends lost 0 bases at V and 7 bases at J; junction bases unmatched: 4. Germline V gene data show CDR1 as DFQATT and CDR2 as SNEGSKA (reference sequence). The CDR3 is made up of 14 amino acids. The CDR3 sequence is CSAREGTGGEEQYF. In DNA, the CDR3 is TGCAGTGCTAGAGAAGGGACAGGGGGCGAGGAGCAGTACTTC.